These T cell receptor beta chains were read from a single sample in a study of T cell responses to AZD1222 COVID-19 vaccine. The method was immunoSEQ multiplex PCR; TCRdb's version includes in-frame clones alone and lacks a portion of them. The sample records roughly 180,000 clones, under 95% being singletons. Here the sequenced sample was peripheral blood, taken 28 days after the second AZD1222 dose. The receptor set was obtained from an adult who received the AZD1222 COVID-19 vaccine. Each CDR3 is given with its conserved first and last residue. A D gene is named only where the DNA matches it firmly. A clone size is listed for some rows: how often the clone was seen (once, few, many), or a class if it is expanded.

V gene	D gene	clone size	J gene	CDR3 protein	CDR3 DNA
TRBV7-3	NA	NA	TRBJ2-3	CASSSGAIAGPTDTQYF	TGTGCCAGCAGCTCAGGGGCTATAGCGGGCCCCACAGATACGCAGTATTTT
TRBV6-5	TRBD2	NA	TRBJ2-5	CASRVAGGFQETQYF	TGTGCCAGCAGGGTAGCGGGAGGCTTCCAAGAGACCCAGTACTTC
TRBV11-2	TRBD1	NA	TRBJ1-5	CASSLGQGSGQPQHF	TGTGCCAGCAGCTTGGGACAGGGGTCGGGTCAGCCCCAGCATTTT
TRBV6-2/TRBV6-3	NA	NA	TRBJ2-7	CASSYSNTGIYEQYF	TGTGCCAGCAGTTACTCGAATACAGGGATCTACGAGCAGTACTTC
TRBV7-9	TRBD2	NA	TRBJ2-7	CASDSGLSYEQYF	TGTGCCAGCGATAGCGGGCTTTCCTACGAGCAGTACTTC
TRBV11-2	NA	NA	TRBJ2-7	CASSSRGESYEQYF	TGTGCCAGCAGCTCAAGGGGCGAGTCCTACGAGCAGTACTTC
TRBV28	NA	once	TRBJ2-4	CASSSPGLAKNIQYF	TGTGCCAGCAGTTCCCCCGGGTTAGCCAAAAACATTCAGTACTTC
TRBV6-5	NA	once	TRBJ1-1	CASRDPSNSEAFF	TGTGCCAGCAGGGATCCATCAAATTCTGAAGCTTTCTTT
TRBV2	NA	NA	TRBJ1-2	CASSESGSGTPYGYTF	TGTGCCAGCAGTGAATCAGGGTCTGGGACCCCCTATGGCTACACCTTC
TRBV12-3/TRBV12-4	NA	NA	TRBJ2-7	CASSLREYKQYF	TGTGCCAGCAGTTTGAGGGAGTACAAGCAGTACTTC
TRBV18	NA	NA	TRBJ1-1	CASSPPGVNTEAFF	TGTGCCAGCTCACCACCCGGCGTGAACACTGAAGCTTTCTTT
TRBV7-8	NA	NA	TRBJ2-7	CASSGFRDPYEQYF	TGTGCCAGCAGCGGATTCCGGGATCCCTACGAGCAGTACTTC
TRBV9	NA	NA	TRBJ1-1	CASSALQGAFF	TGTGCCAGCAGCGCCCTCCAGGGAGCTTTCTTT
TRBV7-2	TRBD1	few	TRBJ1-5	CASSLARTGANQPQHF	TGTGCCAGCAGCTTAGCAAGGACAGGGGCCAATCAGCCCCAGCATTTT
TRBV2	TRBD1	NA	TRBJ2-5	CASSDRDRVSETQYF	TGTGCCAGCAGTGATCGGGACAGGGTATCGGAGACCCAGTACTTC
TRBV7-6	TRBD1	NA	TRBJ2-5	CASSSLRPDRGHQETQYF	TGTGCCAGCAGCTCATTACGCCCCGACAGGGGGCACCAAGAGACCCAGTACTTC
TRBV7-7	NA	NA	TRBJ1-2	CASSLAHGGTGYTF	TGTGCCAGCAGCTTAGCCCACGGGGGAACAGGCTACACCTTC
TRBV9	TRBD2	NA	TRBJ2-1	CASSVSGSSYNEQFF	TGTGCCAGCAGCGTAAGCGGGAGCTCCTACAATGAGCAGTTCTTC
TRBV9	NA	NA	TRBJ1-2	CASTPNSPFYGYTF	TGTGCCAGCACACCAAATTCCCCCTTTTATGGCTACACCTTC
TRBV29-1	NA	few	TRBJ1-2	CSVVQINYGYTF	TGCAGCGTTGTACAGATTAACTATGGCTACACCTTC
TRBV11-2	NA	NA	TRBJ1-2	CASSPVRNYGYTF	TGTGCCAGCAGCCCCGTACGTAACTATGGCTACACCTTC
TRBV9	NA	NA	TRBJ1-2	CASSVVGYGYTF	TGTGCCAGCAGCGTAGTTGGCTATGGCTACACCTTC
TRBV4-3	TRBD1	NA	TRBJ1-1	CASSPHPETGGVGTEAFF	TGCGCCAGCAGCCCTCACCCCGAGACAGGGGGCGTTGGCACTGAAGCTTTCTTT
TRBV7-9	TRBD1	NA	TRBJ1-2	CASSLAGTGDYGYTF	TGTGCCAGCAGCTTAGCTGGGACAGGGGATTATGGCTACACCTTC
TRBV7-2	NA	NA	TRBJ2-3	CASSTRGSGTDTQYF	TGTGCCAGCAGTACCCGCGGCAGCGGCACAGATACGCAGTATTTT
TRBV15	NA	NA	TRBJ1-3	CATSRDIRPSDTIYF	TGTGCCACTAGCAGAGATATCAGGCCCTCGGACACCATATATTTT
TRBV6-5	NA	NA	TRBJ2-3	CASSRDGGTDTQYF	TGTGCCAGCAGCCGGGACGGAGGCACAGATACGCAGTATTTT